These 18 T cell receptor beta chains originate from one sample sequenced in a study of OX40 agonist ivuxolimab in advanced cancers. TCRdb's copy holds only in-frame clones and misses some; the assay was immunoSEQ multiplex PCR. This sample has tens of thousands of clones, with 70% to 90% found just once. The material was CD4+ or CD8+ T cells sorted from blood, obtained in a trial of the OX40 agonist ivuxolimab. The source is an adult with an advanced solid tumor such as melanoma, head and neck, liver or kidney cancer.

The chain combines TRBV11-3 with TRBJ2-3; D tentatively reads TRBD1 or TRBD2 (5 bases each). Trimming took off 6 bases at V and 1 base at J, with 14 bases between the two ends. The CDR3 runs to 15 residues. The germline gives CDR1 SGHNT, CDR2 YENEEA. The CDR3: CASRTERGGTDTQYF. CDR3 in DNA: TGTGCCAGCAGAACCGAGCGAGGGGGCACAGATACGCAGTATTTT.

The rearrangement joins TRBV28 to TRBJ2-1; 9 positions agree with TRBD2. The CDR3 totals 15 residues. Germline values: CDR1 MDHEN, CDR2 SYDVKM. Trimming took 7 bases from V and 0 from J; bases not matched to a gene: 4. This CDR3 reads CASKTSGNSYNEQFF. The DNA of the CDR3 is TGTGCCAGCAAGACTAGCGGAAACTCCTACAATGAGCAGTTCTTC. Based on the CDR3 plus reference TRBV28 and TRBJ2-1, the full variable domain is DVKVTQSSRYLVKRTGEKVFLECVQDMDHENMFWYRQDPGLGLRLIYFSYDVKMKEKGDIPEGYSVSREKKERFSLILESASTNQTSMYLCASKTSGNSYNEQFFGPGTRLTVL.

CDR3 sequence reads: CASRPGQGDEKLFF. The CDR3 nucleotides read TGTGCCAGCAGACCGGGACAGGGGGACGAAAAACTGTTTTTT. V is TRBV6-6 and J is TRBJ1-4, with 11 bases identical to TRBD1. The CDR3 has 14 amino acids. Germline lookup yields CDR1 MNHNY and CDR2 SVGAGI (reference sequence). Trimming at V came to 6 bases and at J to 8 bases, leaving 5 bases not matched to a gene.

This clone was detected once. V usage is TRBV7-2 and J usage is TRBJ2-3, with 11 bases lining up with TRBD2. V shed 5 bases, J shed 7 bases, and the junction held 8 bases outside the gene matches. CDR1 SGHTA and CDR2 FQGNSA come from the germline V gene. The CDR3 is 15 residues long. The CDR3 here is CASSRTGTSGHTQYF. Here the CDR3 DNA reads TGTGCCAGCAGCCGCACCGGGACTAGCGGCCATACGCAGTATTTT. The whole variable domain, remainder taken from reference TRBV7-2 and TRBJ2-3, is GAGVSQSPSNKVTEKGKDVELRCDPISGHTALYWYRQSLGQGLEFLIYFQGNSAPDKSGLPSDRFSAERTGGSVSTLTIQRTQQEDSAVYLCASSRTGTSGHTQYFGPGTRLTVL.

This chain connects TRBV4-2 to TRBJ2-7; TRBD2 matches 10 bases. After removal of 3 bases from V and 3 bases from J, the junction contained 2 bases not matched to a gene. The CDR3 spans 14 residues. CDR1 and CDR2 from the germline V gene are LGHNA and YNFKEQ. The CDR3 coding sequence is TGTGCCAGCAGCCAGGCTAGCGGGAGCTACGAGCAGTACTTC. Its translation is CASSQASGSYEQYF.

This clone was seen a handful of times. The chain joins TRBV23-1 to TRBJ1-4; 8 bases match TRBD1. TRBV23-1 is sorted into the ORF group, with uncertain function. V gave up 7 bases and J gave up 8 bases; unmatched junction bases: 12. The CDR3 is 15 residues long. Written as DNA, the CDR3 is TGCGCCAGCACCTCCAAAGGGACAGGACGCGAAAAACTGTTTTTT. Protein: CASTSKGTGREKLFF.

The V call is TRBV19, the J call TRBJ2-1, with 9 bases matching TRBD2. This CDR3 contains 13 residues. In germline, CDR1 is LNHDA, CDR2 SQIVND (reference sequence). The V gene end was trimmed by 11 bases and the J gene end by 4 bases; junction bases not matched to a gene: 6. CDR3 bases: TGTGCCGCCTCTAGCGGGATATACAATGAGCAGTTCTTC. It translates to CAASSGIYNEQFF.

The chain joins TRBV14 to TRBJ1-1; D call uncertain. In germline, CDR1 is SGHDN, CDR2 FVKESK. Trimming stripped 2 bases from V and 0 bases from J, with 10 bases between. The CDR3 has 15 amino acids. The CDR3 nucleotides are TGTGCCAGCAGCCAAATCGGCAGGTTGAACACTGAAGCTTTCTTT. Its protein is CASSQIGRLNTEAFF.

The V and J genes are TRBV19 and TRBJ1-6, with 8 bases aligning to TRBD1. In germline, CDR1 is LNHDA, CDR2 SQIVND (reference sequence). The CDR3 loop spans 15 amino acids. J gave up 10 bases and V 3 bases, and 8 bases lay outside the gene matches. The CDR3 is CASSIMTGVGSPLHF. In nucleotides, the CDR3 is TGTGCCAGTAGTATTATGACAGGGGTGGGGTCACCCCTCCACTTT.

This chain uses TRBV28 with TRBJ2-7, with D unclear. The CDR3 spans 13 residues. The germline V gene has CDR1 MDHEN and CDR2 SYDVKM. V lost 1 base and J lost 5, with 9 bases in between. In nucleotides, the CDR3 is TGTGCCAGCAGTTTATTCGGAAGGGACGAGCAGTACTTC. Its protein is CASSLFGRDEQYF.

The V and J genes are TRBV28 and TRBJ1-4; no clear D gene. V dropped 5 bases and J dropped 6 bases, with 4 bases sitting between them. Germline CDR1 and CDR2: MDHEN and SYDVKM. This CDR3 spans 11 amino acids. The CDR3 loop is CASSPYEKLFF. CDR3 DNA sequence: TGTGCCAGCAGTCCATATGAAAAACTGTTTTTT. Combining the CDR3 with reference TRBV28 and TRBJ1-4 gives the whole variable domain DVKVTQSSRYLVKRTGEKVFLECVQDMDHENMFWYRQDPGLGLRLIYFSYDVKMKEKGDIPEGYSVSREKKERFSLILESASTNQTSMYLCASSPYEKLFFGSGTQLSVL.

The V and J genes are TRBV6-5 and TRBJ1-1; 8 nucleotides agree with TRBD1. Germline CDR1 and CDR2: MNHEY and SVGAGI. There are 14 residues in the CDR3. With 6 bases clipped from V and 5 bases from J, the junction kept 8 bases outside the gene matches. The DNA of the CDR3 is TGTGCCAGCAGGCCTACCAGGGACAGGACTGAAGCTTTCTTT. Protein product: CASRPTRDRTEAFF.

This chain joins TRBV2 and TRBJ1-3, with a tentative D call TRBD1 (6 bases). The V gene's germline CDR1 is SNHLY and CDR2 FYNNEI. Deletions cut 2 bases from V and 4 bases from J, with 9 bases between. CDR3 size: 14 residues. Here the CDR3 DNA reads TGTGCCAGCAGTGAAAACAGGGCAGGAAACACCATATATTTT. It yields the protein CASSENRAGNTIYF.

V is TRBV7-2 and J is TRBJ2-7; possible D gene TRBD2, 6 bases. V lost 8 bases and J lost 7, with 18 bases in between. Looked up from germline, CDR1 is SGHTA and CDR2 is FQGNSA. This CDR3 has 13 amino acids. The CDR3, as DNA: TGTGCCAGCGGCCTTGGCGGGATTGGGGAGCAGTACTTC. Amino acids: CASGLGGIGEQYF.

This clone was observed a handful of times. The rearrangement links TRBV7-6 to TRBJ2-7; 8 nucleotides agree with TRBD2. J gave up 6 bases and V 5 bases, and 12 bases lay outside the gene matches. Germline V CDR1 and CDR2: SGHVS, FNYEAQ. CDR3 length equals 15 residues. This chain's CDR3 is CASSQDSGSYREQYF. The CDR3, as DNA: TGTGCCAGCAGCCAGGACAGCGGGAGCTACCGCGAGCAGTACTTC.

The chain recombines TRBV7-6 with TRBJ2-3, with TRBD2 matching 7 bases. This CDR3 has 15 amino acids. The germline CDR1 and CDR2 sequences are SGHVS and FNYEAQ. J was trimmed by 2 bases and V by 5 bases; bases with no gene match: 7. The CDR3 DNA is TGTGCCAGCAGCGTACGGGGGGAATTCACAGATACGCAGTATTTT. It translates to CASSVRGEFTDTQYF.

The V gene is TRBV29-1, the J gene TRBJ2-3; the D gene is possibly TRBD2 (5 bases). This CDR3 is 14 amino acids long. V lost 3 bases, J lost 4 bases, and 14 bases lay in between. Germline CDR1 SQVTM, CDR2 ANQGSEA. This CDR3 is CSVDAAGQADTQYF. CDR3 sequence (DNA): TGCAGCGTTGATGCTGCGGGCCAAGCAGATACGCAGTATTTT.

For the CDR3, the DNA is TGTGCCAGCAGCTTACAAGCGGGGGACTACAATGAGCAGTTCTTC. It codes for CASSLQAGDYNEQFF. The rearrangement joins TRBV7-3 to TRBJ2-1; 8 bases are shared with TRBD2. V shed 2 bases and J 3 bases; nucleotides not matched to a gene: 3. CDR1 SGHTA and CDR2 FQGTGA come from the germline V gene. The CDR3 covers 15 residues. Full variable domain (rest looked up from reference TRBV7-3 and TRBJ2-1): GAGVSQTPSNKVTEKGKYVELRCDPISGHTALYWYRQSLGQGPEFLIYFQGTGAADDSGLPNDRFFAVRPEGSVSTLKIQRTERGDSAVYLCASSLQAGDYNEQFFGPGTRLTVL.